This is a list of T cell receptor beta chains from one sample in a study of monozygotic twins with inflammatory bowel disease. TCRdb re-called the 5' RACE reads; one entry per CDR3 protein, DNA not given. The sample's table shows about 210,000 distinct CDR3 sequences. The sequenced sample consisted of blood. These receptors all stem from a human donor with ulcerative colitis or Crohn's disease, or a healthy co-twin of an affected twin (not recorded which). Both conserved end residues are part of each CDR3. Fields, in order: V gene, J gene, CDR3 protein.

>TRBV25-1|TRBJ2-7
CASSTGGGYYEQYF
>TRBV5-8|TRBJ2-3
CASSLGTGGGTDTQYF
>TRBV5-4|TRBJ2-2
CASSSGQKNTGELFF
>TRBV6-5|TRBJ1-2
CASSRLEGYGYTF
>TRBV3-1|TRBJ2-7
CASSQVSGLHEQYF
>TRBV7-2|TRBJ1-3
CASSFTLLSGNTIYF
>TRBV5-1|TRBJ1-1
CASHREETMNTEAFF
>TRBV7-9|TRBJ1-1
CASSFFGAEAMAFF
>TRBV7-9|TRBJ1-2
CASRPRSDNYGYTF
>TRBV6-5|TRBJ1-3
CASSLGQFLFSGNTIYF
>TRBV7-2|TRBJ1-5
CASSFSDRQPQHF
>TRBV10-3|TRBJ1-1
CAISRGTGAFF
>TRBV7-9|TRBJ1-5
CASSMTGDGNQPQHF
>TRBV6-1|TRBJ2-7
CASRGRTSSYEQYF
>TRBV7-2|TRBJ2-7
CASSSEGRRSYEQYF
>TRBV3-1|TRBJ2-3
CASSHSGDRGTQYF
>TRBV29-1|TRBJ1-2
CSVISESSNYGYTF